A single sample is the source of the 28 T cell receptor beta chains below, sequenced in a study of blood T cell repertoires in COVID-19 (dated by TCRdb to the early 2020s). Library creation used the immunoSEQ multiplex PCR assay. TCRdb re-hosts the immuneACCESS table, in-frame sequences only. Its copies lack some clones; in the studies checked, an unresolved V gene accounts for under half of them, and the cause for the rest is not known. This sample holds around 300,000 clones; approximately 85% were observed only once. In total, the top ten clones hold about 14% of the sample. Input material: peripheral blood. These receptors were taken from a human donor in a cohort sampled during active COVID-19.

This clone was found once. CDR3 region: CASTTAGGSDTQYF. CDR3 DNA: TGTGCCAGCACCACTGCGGGGGGTTCAGATACGCAGTATTTT. V and J are TRBV13 and TRBJ2-3; TRBD2 agrees at 8 bases. CDR3 length: 14 residues. Trimming at V came to 7 bases and at J to 4 bases, leaving 7 bases not matched to a gene. Germline V lookup: CDR1 PRHDT, CDR2 FYEKMQ (reference sequence).

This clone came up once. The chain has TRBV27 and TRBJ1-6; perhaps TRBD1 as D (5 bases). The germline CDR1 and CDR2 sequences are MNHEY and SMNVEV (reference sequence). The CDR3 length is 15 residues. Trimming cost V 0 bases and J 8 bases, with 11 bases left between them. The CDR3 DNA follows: TGTGCCAGCAGTTTATCTGGGCAGGGTTATTCACCCCTCCACTTT. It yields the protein CASSLSGQGYSPLHF.

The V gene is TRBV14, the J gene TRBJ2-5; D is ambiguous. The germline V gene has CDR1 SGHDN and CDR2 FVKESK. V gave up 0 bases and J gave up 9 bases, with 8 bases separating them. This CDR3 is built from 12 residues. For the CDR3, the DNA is TGTGCCAGCAGCCAAGAATCGAGGCCCCAGTACTTC. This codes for CASSQESRPQYF.

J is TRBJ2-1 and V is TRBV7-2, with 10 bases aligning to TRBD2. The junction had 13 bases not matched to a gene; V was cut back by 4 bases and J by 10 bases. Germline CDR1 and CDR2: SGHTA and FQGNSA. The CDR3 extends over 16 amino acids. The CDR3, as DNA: TGTGCCAGCAGCTCGACCGGGACTAGCGCGAACGGGGAGCAGTTCTTC. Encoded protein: CASSSTGTSANGEQFF.

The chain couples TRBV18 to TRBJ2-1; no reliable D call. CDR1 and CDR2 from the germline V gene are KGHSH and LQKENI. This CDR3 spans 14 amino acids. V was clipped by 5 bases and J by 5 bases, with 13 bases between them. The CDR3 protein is CASSRPGFNNEQFF. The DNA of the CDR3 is TGTGCCAGCTCAAGGCCAGGATTTAACAATGAGCAGTTCTTC.

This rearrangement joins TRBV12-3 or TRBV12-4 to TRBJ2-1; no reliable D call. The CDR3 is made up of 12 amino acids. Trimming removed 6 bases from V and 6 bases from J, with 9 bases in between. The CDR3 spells CASSRPGNEQFF. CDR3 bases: TGTGCCAGCAGCCGCCCCGGCAATGAGCAGTTCTTC.

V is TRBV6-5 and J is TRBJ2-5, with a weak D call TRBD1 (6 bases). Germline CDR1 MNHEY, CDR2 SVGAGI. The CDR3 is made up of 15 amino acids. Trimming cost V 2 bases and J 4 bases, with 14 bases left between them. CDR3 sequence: CASSYQGLAGETQYF. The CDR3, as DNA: TGTGCCAGCAGTTACCAGGGGCTAGCAGGAGAGACCCAGTACTTC.

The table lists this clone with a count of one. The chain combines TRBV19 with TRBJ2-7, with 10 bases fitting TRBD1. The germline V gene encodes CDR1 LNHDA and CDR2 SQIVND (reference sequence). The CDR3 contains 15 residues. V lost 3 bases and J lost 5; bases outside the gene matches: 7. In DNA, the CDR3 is TGTGCCAGTAGTATGAAGGGACAGGGGATCCACGAGCAGTACTTC. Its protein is CASSMKGQGIHEQYF.

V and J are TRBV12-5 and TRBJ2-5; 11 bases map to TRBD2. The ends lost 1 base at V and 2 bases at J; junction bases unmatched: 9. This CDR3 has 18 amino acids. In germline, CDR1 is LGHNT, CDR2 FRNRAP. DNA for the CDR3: TGTGCTAGTGGTTTGGAGACTAGCGGGATAGGTGATCAAGAGACCCAGTACTTC. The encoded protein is CASGLETSGIGDQETQYF.

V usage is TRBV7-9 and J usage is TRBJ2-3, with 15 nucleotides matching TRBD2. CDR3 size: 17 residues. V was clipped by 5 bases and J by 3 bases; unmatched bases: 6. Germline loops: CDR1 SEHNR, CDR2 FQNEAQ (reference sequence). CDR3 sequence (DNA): TGTGCCAGCAGCGCCGGGACTAGCGGGAGGTGGACAGATACGCAGTATTTT. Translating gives CASSAGTSGRWTDTQYF. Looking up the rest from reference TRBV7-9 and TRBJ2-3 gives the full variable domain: DTGVSQNPRHKITKRGQNVTFRCDPISEHNRLYWYRQTLGQGPEFLTYFQNEAQLEKSRLLSDRFSAERPKGSFSTLEIQRTEQGDSAMYLCASSAGTSGRWTDTQYFGPGTRLTVL.

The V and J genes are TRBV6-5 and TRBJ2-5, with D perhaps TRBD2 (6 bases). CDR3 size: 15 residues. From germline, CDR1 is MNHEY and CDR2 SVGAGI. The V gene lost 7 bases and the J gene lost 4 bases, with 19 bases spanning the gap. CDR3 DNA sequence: TGTGCCAGCAACCACCGCCGGGACTCCGTAGAGACCCAGTACTTC. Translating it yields CASNHRRDSVETQYF.

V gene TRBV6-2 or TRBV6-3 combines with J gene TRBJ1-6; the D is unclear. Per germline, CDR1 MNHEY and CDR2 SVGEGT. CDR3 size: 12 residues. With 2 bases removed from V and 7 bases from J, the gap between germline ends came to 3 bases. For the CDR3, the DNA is TGTGCCAGCAGTTACCCGAATTCACCCCTCCACTTT. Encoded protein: CASSYPNSPLHF.

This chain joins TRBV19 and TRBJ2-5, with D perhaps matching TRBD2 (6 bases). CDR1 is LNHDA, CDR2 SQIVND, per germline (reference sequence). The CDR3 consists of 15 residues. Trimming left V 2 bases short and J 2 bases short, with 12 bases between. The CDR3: CASSISGTYQETQYF. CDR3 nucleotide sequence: TGTGCCAGTAGTATAAGTGGGACTTATCAAGAGACCCAGTACTTC.

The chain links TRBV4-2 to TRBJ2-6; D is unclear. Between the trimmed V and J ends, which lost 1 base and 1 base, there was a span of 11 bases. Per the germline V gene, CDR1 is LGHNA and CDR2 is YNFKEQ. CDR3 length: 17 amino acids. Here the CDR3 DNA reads TGTGCCAGCAGCCAAGTTTCGCAGGCTTCTGGGGCCAACGTCCTGACTTTC. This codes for CASSQVSQASGANVLTF.

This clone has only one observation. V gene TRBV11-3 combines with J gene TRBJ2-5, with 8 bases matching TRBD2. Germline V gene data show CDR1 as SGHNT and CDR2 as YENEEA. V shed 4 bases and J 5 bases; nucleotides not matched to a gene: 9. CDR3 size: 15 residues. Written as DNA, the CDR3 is TGTGCCAGCAGCTCAACCGGGACTAGGGGGGAGACCCAGTACTTC. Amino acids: CASSSTGTRGETQYF.

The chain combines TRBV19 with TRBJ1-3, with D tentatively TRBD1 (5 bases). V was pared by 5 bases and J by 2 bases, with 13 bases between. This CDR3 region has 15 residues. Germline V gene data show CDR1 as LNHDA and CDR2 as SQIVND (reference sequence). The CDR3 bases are TGTGCCAGTAGTGGCGGGACGGCTCCTGGAAACACCATATATTTT. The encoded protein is CASSGGTAPGNTIYF.

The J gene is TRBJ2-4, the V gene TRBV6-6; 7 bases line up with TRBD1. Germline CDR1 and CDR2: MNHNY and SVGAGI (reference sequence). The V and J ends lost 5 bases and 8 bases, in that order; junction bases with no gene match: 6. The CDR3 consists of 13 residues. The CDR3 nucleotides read TGTGCCAGCAGTACAGGGGTGTCCGACATTCAGTACTTC. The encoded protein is CASSTGVSDIQYF.

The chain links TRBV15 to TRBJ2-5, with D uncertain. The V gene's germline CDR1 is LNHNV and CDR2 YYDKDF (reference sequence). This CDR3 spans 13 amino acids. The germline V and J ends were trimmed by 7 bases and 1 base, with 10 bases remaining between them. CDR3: CATTTRSQETQYF. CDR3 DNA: TGTGCCACCACCACCAGGTCCCAAGAGACCCAGTACTTC. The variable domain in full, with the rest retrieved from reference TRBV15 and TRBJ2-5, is DAMVIQNPRYQVTQFGKPVTLSCSQTLNHNVMYWYQQKSSQAPKLLFHYYDKDFNNEADTPDNFQSRRPNTSFCFLDIRSPGLGDTAMYLCATTTRSQETQYFGPGTRLLVL.

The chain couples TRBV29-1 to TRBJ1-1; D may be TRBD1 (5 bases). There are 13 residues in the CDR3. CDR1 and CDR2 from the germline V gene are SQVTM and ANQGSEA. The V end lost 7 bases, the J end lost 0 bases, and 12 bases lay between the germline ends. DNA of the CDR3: TGCAGCGCTCTGACAGAGATGAACACTGAAGCTTTCTTT. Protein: CSALTEMNTEAFF.

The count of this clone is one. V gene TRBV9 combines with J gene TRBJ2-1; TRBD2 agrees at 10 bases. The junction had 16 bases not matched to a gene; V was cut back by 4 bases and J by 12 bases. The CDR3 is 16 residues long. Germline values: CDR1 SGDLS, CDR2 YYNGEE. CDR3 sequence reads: CASSPPASGSPSAQFF. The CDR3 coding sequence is TGTGCCAGCAGCCCTCCCGCTAGCGGGAGCCCCTCGGCGCAGTTCTTC.

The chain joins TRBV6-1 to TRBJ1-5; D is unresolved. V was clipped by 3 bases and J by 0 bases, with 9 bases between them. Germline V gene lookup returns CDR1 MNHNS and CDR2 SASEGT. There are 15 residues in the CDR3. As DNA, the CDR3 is TGTGCCAGCAGTGAGGCCATCCATAGCAATCAGCCCCAGCATTTT. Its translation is CASSEAIHSNQPQHF.

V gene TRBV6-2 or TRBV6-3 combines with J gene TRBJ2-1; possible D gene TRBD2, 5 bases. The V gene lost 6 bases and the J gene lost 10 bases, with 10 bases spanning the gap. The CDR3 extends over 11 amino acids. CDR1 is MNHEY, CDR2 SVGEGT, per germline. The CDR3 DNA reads TGTGCCAGCAGCGACTATTCGGAGCAGTTCTTC. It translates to CASSDYSEQFF.

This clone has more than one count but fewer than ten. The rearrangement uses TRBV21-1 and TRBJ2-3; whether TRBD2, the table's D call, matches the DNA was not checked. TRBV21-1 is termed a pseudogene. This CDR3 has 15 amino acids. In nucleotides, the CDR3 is TGTGCCAGCAGCAAAGATCCGGGAGTGACAGATACGCAGTATTTT. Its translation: CASSKDPGVTDTQYF.

The CDR3 region is CASSITSSNTGELFF. CDR3 in DNA: TGTGCCAGTAGTATCACTAGCTCGAACACCGGGGAGCTGTTTTTT. This chain links TRBV19 with TRBJ2-2, with D perhaps matching TRBD2 (6 bases). The CDR3 loop spans 15 amino acids. In germline, CDR1 is LNHDA, CDR2 SQIVND (reference sequence). Trimming left V 3 bases short and J 0 bases short, with 8 bases between.

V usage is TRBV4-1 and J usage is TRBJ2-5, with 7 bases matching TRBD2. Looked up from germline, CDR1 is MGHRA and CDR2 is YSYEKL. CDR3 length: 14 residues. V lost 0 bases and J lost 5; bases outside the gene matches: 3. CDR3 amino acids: CASSQDWGGETQYF. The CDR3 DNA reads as TGCGCCAGCAGCCAAGACTGGGGAGGGGAGACCCAGTACTTC.

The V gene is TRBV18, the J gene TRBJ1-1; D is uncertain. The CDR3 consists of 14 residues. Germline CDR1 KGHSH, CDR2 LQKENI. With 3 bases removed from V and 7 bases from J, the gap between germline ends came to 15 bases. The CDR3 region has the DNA TGTGCCAGCTCACCGCTCGCAGGCCCATATGAAGCTTTCTTT. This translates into CASSPLAGPYEAFF.

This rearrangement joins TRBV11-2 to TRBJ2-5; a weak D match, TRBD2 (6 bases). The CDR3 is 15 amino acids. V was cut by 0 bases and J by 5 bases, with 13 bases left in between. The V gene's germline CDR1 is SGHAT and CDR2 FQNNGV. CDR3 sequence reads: CASSLDVLAWETQYF. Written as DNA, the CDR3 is TGTGCCAGCAGCTTAGATGTACTAGCATGGGAGACCCAGTACTTC. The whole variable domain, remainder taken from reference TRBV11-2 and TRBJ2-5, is EAGVAQSPRYKIIEKRQSVAFWCNPISGHATLYWYQQILGQGPKLLIQFQNNGVVDDSQLPKDRFSAERLKGVDSTLKIQPAKLEDSAVYLCASSLDVLAWETQYFGPGTRLLVL.

The CDR3 coding sequence is TGCGCCAGCAGCTTTTACGACGCCGGGACAGGGTCTGGCTACACCTTC. Translating gives CASSFYDAGTGSGYTF. The chain joins TRBV5-1 to TRBJ1-2, with 9 positions matching TRBD1. V shed 2 bases and J 7 bases; nucleotides not matched to a gene: 12. The CDR3 length is 16 residues. Germline CDR1 and CDR2: SGHRS and YFSETQ. Full variable domain (remainder filled in from reference TRBV5-1 and TRBJ1-2): KAGVTQTPRYLIKTRGQQVTLSCSPISGHRSVSWYQQTPGQGLQFLFEYFSETQRNKGNFPGRFSGRQFSNSRSEMNVSTLELGDSALYLCASSFYDAGTGSGYTFGSGTRLTVV.